The sequence of this TCR beta chain was determined in a study of beta chain features in type 1 diabetes. V lost 5 bases and J 0 bases, leaving 19 bases between the germline ends. Germline V gene data show CDR1 as SGHRS and CDR2 as YFSETQ. This CDR3 is built from 17 residues. General study points: Researchers report that Type 1 diabetes patients had moderately but significantly shorter TCRB CDR3s across all four CD4+ subsets. In cDNA sequencing, cells with high TCR expression could be over-represented. VDJ junctions from patients with type 1 diabetes contained fewer insertions and more deletions.

This clone was seen more than once but under ten times. As yet, its antigen is unknown. Sequenced material consisted of expressed TCRB transcripts (all of the isolated RNA was reverse transcribed). The table came from immunoSEQ multiplex PCR; TCRdb's copy has only in-frame clones and leaves some out. The sample carries hundreds of thousands of clones, approximately 15% recorded once. CD45RO/CCR7/CD25/CD127/CD95/CD27 sorting isolated CD4+ naive, central memory, regulatory and stem cell-like memory cells. The sequencing input was naive CD4+ T cells from blood. The chain has TRBV5-1 and TRBJ2-3; possible D gene TRBD2, 6 bases. The TCR originated in a man younger than 40 in good health. DNA of the CDR3: TGCGCCAGCAGGCGGGGCGCGGGCGGCCAAAGCACAGATACGCAGTATTTT. Translated, it gives CASRRGAGGQSTDTQYF. Based on the CDR3 plus reference TRBV5-1 and TRBJ2-3, the full variable domain is KAGVTQTPRYLIKTRGQQVTLSCSPISGHRSVSWYQQTPGQGLQFLFEYFSETQRNKGNFPGRFSGRQFSNSRSEMNVSTLELGDSALYLCASRRGAGGQSTDTQYFGPGTRLTVL.